What follows are 26 T cell receptor beta chains derived from one specimen sequenced in a study of tumor-infiltrating lymphocytes in localized non-small cell lung cancer. Method: immunoSEQ multiplex PCR; TCRdb's copy keeps in-frame clones and lacks some. The data hold about 14,000 clones, with about 77% observed a single time. The sequenced material came from lung tumor tissue. These receptor sequences come from a human donor with non-small cell lung cancer.

This chain joins TRBV5-5 and TRBJ2-1, with TRBD2 matching 11 bases. The CDR3 extends over 15 amino acids. J lost 5 bases, V lost 4 bases, and 5 bases had no gene match. Germline lookup yields CDR1 SGHKS and CDR2 YYEKEE (reference sequence). The DNA of the CDR3 is TGTGCCAGCAGCATCGGGACTAGCGGTGACAATGAGCAGTTCTTC. Protein product: CASSIGTSGDNEQFF.

The CDR3 region has the DNA TGCGCCAGCAGTGAGGTAGGGACAGGGCCCTACGAGCAGTACTTC. It encodes CASSEVGTGPYEQYF. The chain carries TRBV10-2 and TRBJ2-7; 9 bases fit TRBD1. The junction had 4 bases not matched to a gene; V was cut back by 2 bases and J by 2 bases. The CDR3 loop spans 15 amino acids. CDR1 is WSHSY and CDR2 is SAAADI in the germline V gene.

The chain recombines TRBV6-5 with TRBJ2-7, with D uncertain. The CDR3 contains 15 residues. Germline CDR1 and CDR2: MNHEY and SVGAGI. Trimming took off 0 bases at V and 2 bases at J, with 11 bases between the two ends. The CDR3 nucleotides are TGTGCCAGCAGTTACTCTCGCGGCAGACCCTACGAGCAGTACTTC. This codes for CASSYSRGRPYEQYF.

This rearrangement joins TRBV28 to TRBJ1-1; D might be TRBD1 (6 bases). Deletions cut 6 bases from V and 1 base from J, with 12 bases between. Per germline, CDR1 MDHEN and CDR2 SYDVKM. This CDR3 is 14 amino acids long. The CDR3 DNA reads as TGTGCCAGCAGCCGCGGACAGAAGAACACTGAAGCTTTCTTT. This encodes CASSRGQKNTEAFF.

V gene TRBV5-8 combines with J gene TRBJ2-1, with 7 positions matching TRBD2. V lost 0 bases and J lost 7; bases outside the gene matches: 13. Germline assignment: CDR1 SGHTS and CDR2 YDEGEE. The CDR3 has 17 amino acids. For the CDR3, the DNA is TGTGCCAGCAGCTTGGAGGGTTGGCTAGCGGCCGGGAATGAGCAGTTCTTC. Encoded protein: CASSLEGWLAAGNEQFF.

The chain is built from TRBV28 and TRBJ1-1; 10 bases align to TRBD1. Germline V gives CDR1 MDHEN, CDR2 SYDVKM. V lost 6 bases and J lost 4; bases outside the gene matches: 5. CDR3 size: 14 residues. The CDR3 DNA reads as TGTGCCAGCAGGCGACAGGGGGCGGGCACTGAAGCTTTCTTT. Protein sequence: CASRRQGAGTEAFF. Full variable domain (outside the CDR3, taken from reference TRBV28 and TRBJ1-1): DVKVTQSSRYLVKRTGEKVFLECVQDMDHENMFWYRQDPGLGLRLIYFSYDVKMKEKGDIPEGYSVSREKKERFSLILESASTNQTSMYLCASRRQGAGTEAFFGQGTRLTVV.

The V call is TRBV4-2, the J call TRBJ2-4; D may be TRBD2 (6 bases). V lost 0 bases to trimming and J lost 8 bases, with 14 bases between them. Germline loops: CDR1 LGHNA, CDR2 YNFKEQ. The CDR3 is made up of 15 amino acids. CDR3 coding DNA: TGTGCCAGCAGCCAAGATATAGGTAGCGGAGACATTCAGTACTTC. Translation gives CASSQDIGSGDIQYF.

This chain connects TRBV2 to TRBJ1-1; 9 bases match TRBD1. The CDR3 runs 15 residues. Per germline, CDR1 SNHLY and CDR2 FYNNEI. Losses at the gene ends were 5 bases for V and 0 bases for J; bases not matched to a gene: 4. The CDR3 region is CASSYRGRLNTEAFF. The CDR3 nucleotides read TGTGCCAGCAGTTACAGGGGGCGCCTGAACACTGAAGCTTTCTTT.

The genes are TRBV10-1 and TRBJ2-2, with D possibly TRBD2 on 6 matching bases. V was cut by 8 bases and J by 0 bases, with 10 bases left in between. The CDR3 is 14 residues long. Germline assignment: CDR1 WNHNN and CDR2 SYGVQD (reference sequence). Here the CDR3 reads CASGTGTNTGELFF. The CDR3 DNA reads TGCGCCAGCGGGACTGGAACGAACACCGGGGAGCTGTTTTTT.

The V and J genes are TRBV29-1 and TRBJ2-7; no clear D gene. Germline CDR1 and CDR2: SQVTM and ANQGSEA. V gave up 4 bases and J gave up 0 bases, with 10 bases separating them. The CDR3 totals 13 residues. CDR3 coding DNA: TGCAGCGTTGCTGACCCCAGCTCCTACGAGCAGTACTTC. Translation: CSVADPSSYEQYF.

This clone showed up just once. The chain combines TRBV6-5 with TRBJ1-3; no firm D call. Trimming stripped 6 bases from V and 4 bases from J, with 7 bases between. The germline gives CDR1 MNHEY, CDR2 SVGAGI. The CDR3 has 12 amino acids. CDR3 coding DNA: TGTGCCAGCAGGGCGACGGGAAACACCATATATTTT. Translating gives CASRATGNTIYF.

The chain uses TRBV4-3 and TRBJ1-1, with a possible D match to TRBD1 (5 bases). This CDR3 is 15 amino acids long. V lost 4 bases and J lost 1, with 13 bases in between. The germline V gene encodes CDR1 LGHNA and CDR2 YSLEER. The CDR3 DNA is TGCGCCAGCAGCCTCGGAGGGCAGGGGAACACTGAAGCTTTCTTT. Amino acids: CASSLGGQGNTEAFF.

The chain carries TRBV5-6 and TRBJ1-6; 7 nucleotides align to TRBD1. Per the germline V gene, CDR1 is SGHDT and CDR2 is YYEEEE. V lost 0 bases, J lost 9 bases, and 3 bases stayed unmatched. The CDR3 extends over 14 amino acids. CDR3 region: CASSLERGRSPLHF. The CDR3 DNA follows: TGTGCCAGCAGCTTGGAGAGGGGGCGTTCACCCCTCCACTTT.

The J gene is TRBJ2-7, the V gene TRBV6-5; D not resolved. Germline values: CDR1 MNHEY, CDR2 SVGAGI. The CDR3 has 14 residues. Deletions cut 2 bases from V and 3 bases from J, with 11 bases between. CDR3 sequence reads: CASSYGPSHYEQYF. CDR3 DNA: TGTGCCAGCAGTTACGGTCCCAGCCACTACGAGCAGTACTTC.

The chain joins TRBV4-3 to TRBJ2-2; D call uncertain. This CDR3 region has 14 residues. V dropped 1 base and J dropped 9 bases, with 12 bases sitting between them. Germline CDR1 reads LGHNA; CDR2 reads YSLEER. CDR3 sequence reads: CASSQGTADRELFF. The CDR3 DNA is TGCGCCAGCAGCCAAGGTACCGCCGACAGGGAGCTGTTTTTT.

This clone occurred a few times. The V call is TRBV7-9, the J call TRBJ2-3; the D gene is possibly TRBD2 (6 bases). Germline V lookup: CDR1 SEHNR, CDR2 FQNEAQ (reference sequence). The V end lost 4 bases, the J end lost 2 bases, and 13 bases lay between the germline ends. The CDR3 has 15 residues. This CDR3 reads CASSSRLEVTDTQYF. The CDR3 bases are TGTGCCAGCAGCTCAAGACTAGAAGTCACAGATACGCAGTATTTT.

V gene TRBV2 combines with J gene TRBJ1-6; D is uncertain. Germline CDR1 reads SNHLY; CDR2 reads FYNNEI. V was trimmed by 6 bases and J by 9 bases, leaving 15 bases between them. The CDR3 is 14 residues long. Here the CDR3 reads CASSADRRSSPLHF. The CDR3 nucleotides read TGTGCCAGCAGCGCGGATAGGAGAAGTTCACCCCTCCACTTT.

The chain links TRBV29-1 to TRBJ1-1; TRBD1 might be the D (6 bases). V was clipped by 5 bases and J by 0 bases, with 19 bases between them. The CDR3 spans 16 residues. The germline V gene has CDR1 SQVTM and CDR2 ANQGSEA. CDR3 loop: CSVTQGHLRMNTEAFF. The CDR3, as DNA: TGCAGCGTTACCCAGGGACACCTCCGGATGAACACTGAAGCTTTCTTT.

V usage is TRBV27 and J usage is TRBJ1-2; D perhaps matches TRBD1 (5 bases). Per the germline V gene, CDR1 is MNHEY and CDR2 is SMNVEV (reference sequence). This CDR3 contains 16 residues. The ends were cut back, 5 bases at V and 3 bases at J, with 19 bases in the middle. In nucleotides, the CDR3 is TGTGCCAGCAGTCTTATTGAGGGGACGGATTACTATGGCTACACCTTC. This sequence encodes CASSLIEGTDYYGYTF.

This clone showed up just a few times. The chain has TRBV11-2 and TRBJ2-2, with TRBD2 matching over 8 bases. V lost 5 bases, J lost 5 bases, and 10 bases stayed unmatched. The V gene's germline CDR1 is SGHAT and CDR2 FQNNGV. The CDR3 is 16 residues long. The chain's CDR3 is CASSPGGGTRTGELFF. Written as DNA, the CDR3 is TGTGCCAGCAGCCCCGGGGGGGGCACACGAACCGGGGAGCTGTTTTTT.

This chain connects TRBV2 to TRBJ1-1, with a possible D match to TRBD1 (5 bases). Trimming left V 6 bases short and J 1 base short, with 24 bases between. There are 18 residues in the CDR3. CDR1 and CDR2 (germline): SNHLY, FYNNEI. The DNA of the CDR3 is TGTGCCAGCAGCAATTACCCGACCGGGACCCGAGGGAACACTGAAGCTTTCTTT. Its translation is CASSNYPTGTRGNTEAFF.

This clone was recorded only once. The V and J genes are TRBV7-8 and TRBJ1-5; 9 nucleotides match TRBD1. CDR1 is SGHVS, CDR2 FQNEAQ, per germline. The length of the CDR3 is 16 residues. Trimming at V came to 5 bases and at J to 3 bases, leaving 8 bases not matched to a gene. CDR3 in DNA: TGTGCCAGCAGCCTGCAGGGACAGGGTAACAATCAGCCCCAGCATTTT. This sequence encodes CASSLQGQGNNQPQHF.

This clone was found once. The rearrangement uses TRBV19 and TRBJ2-1; 7 nucleotides agree with TRBD1. Germline CDR1 reads LNHDA; CDR2 reads SQIVND (reference sequence). This CDR3 contains 15 residues. Trimming took 4 bases from V and 5 from J; bases not matched to a gene: 8. This chain's CDR3 is CASSTHRGGNNEQFF. Written as DNA, the CDR3 is TGTGCCAGTAGTACCCACAGGGGTGGTAACAATGAGCAGTTCTTC.

The V and J genes are TRBV4-3 and TRBJ2-1, with TRBD2 identical over 11 bases. The germline gives CDR1 LGHNA, CDR2 YSLEER. This CDR3 has 16 residues. J lost 7 bases, V lost 0 bases, and 5 bases had no gene match. Here the CDR3 reads CASSQETSGVLNEQFF. DNA for the CDR3: TGCGCCAGCAGCCAAGAGACTAGCGGGGTCCTTAATGAGCAGTTCTTC.

Only a few counts were recorded for this clone. The chain links TRBV7-2 to TRBJ1-2; D is undetermined. The CDR3 sequence is 15 residues long. V lost 3 bases and J 0 bases, leaving 11 bases between the germline ends. Per germline, CDR1 SGHTA and CDR2 FQGNSA. This chain's CDR3 is CASSFVSQTNYGYTF. The CDR3, as DNA: TGTGCCAGCAGCTTTGTCAGCCAGACTAACTATGGCTACACCTTC.

The V gene is TRBV9, the J gene TRBJ2-7; 10 nucleotides match TRBD2. Germline CDR1 SGDLS, CDR2 YYNGEE. J was trimmed by 2 bases and V by 4 bases; bases with no gene match: 3. The CDR3 has 14 residues. The CDR3 region has the DNA TGTGCCAGCAGCCGGACTAGCGGTACCTACGAGCAGTACTTC. This codes for CASSRTSGTYEQYF.